This T cell receptor (beta chain) was sequenced for a study of T cell changes during pregnancy in multiple sclerosis. Data came from immunoSEQ multiplex PCR; TCRdb stores just in-frame clones and leaves some out. The data hold 52,000 or so clones, with 85% to 90% observed a single time. V was clipped by 5 bases and J by 4 bases; unmatched bases: 10. Germline CDR1 LNHDA, CDR2 SQIVND (reference sequence). The CDR3 length is 15 residues. Specimen: CD4+ T cells from peripheral blood mononuclear cells, collected in the first trimester of pregnancy. The TCR sequence derives from a female donor with multiple sclerosis, enrolled in a pregnancy study. The chain is built from TRBV19 and TRBJ2-5, with TRBD2 identical over 7 bases. DNA for the CDR3: TGTGCCAGTAGTGGAAGAACGGGGGGTGCAGAGACCCAGTACTTC. Amino acids: CASSGRTGGAETQYF.